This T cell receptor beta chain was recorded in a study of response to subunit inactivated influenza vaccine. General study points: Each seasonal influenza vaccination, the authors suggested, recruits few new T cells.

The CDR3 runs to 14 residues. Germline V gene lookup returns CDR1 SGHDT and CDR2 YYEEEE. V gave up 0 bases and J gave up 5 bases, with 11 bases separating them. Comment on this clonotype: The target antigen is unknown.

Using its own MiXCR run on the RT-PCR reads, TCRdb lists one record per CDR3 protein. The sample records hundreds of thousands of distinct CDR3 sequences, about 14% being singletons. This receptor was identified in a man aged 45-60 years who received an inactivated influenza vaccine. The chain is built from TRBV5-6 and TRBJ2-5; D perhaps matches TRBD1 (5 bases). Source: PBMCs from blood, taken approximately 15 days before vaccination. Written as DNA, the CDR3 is TGTGCCAGCAGCTTGGCGCAGGGCTGGGAGACCCAGTACTTC. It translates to CASSLAQGWETQYF.